This entry lists 21 T cell receptor beta chains sequenced from one sample in a study of CD8+CD57+ T cells in acquired aplastic anemia. TCR beta VDJ and CDR3 profiles were obtained from a genomic DNA template. Via MiXCR, TCRdb re-called the reads, giving one row per CDR3 protein. The sample has approximately 300,000 distinct CDR3 sequences; around three fifths are singletons. Sequencing was done on patients that had shown CD8+CD57+ cell expansion by flow cytometry. Material for sequencing was sorted CD4+, CD8+, or CD8+CD57+ T cells (not recorded which) from PBMCs. These receptors originate from a human donor with aplastic anemia.

The chain joins TRBV9 to TRBJ1-2; 8 bases align to TRBD1. Trimming at V came to 0 bases and at J to 4 bases, leaving 5 bases not matched to a gene. The CDR3 consists of 15 residues. CDR1 and CDR2 (germline): SGDLS, YYNGEE. In DNA, the CDR3 is TGTGCCAGCAGCGTAGGACAGGGGCAACCCTATGGCTACACCTTC. It yields the protein CASSVGQGQPYGYTF.

In this sample, this clonotype turned up once. This rearrangement joins TRBV19 to TRBJ2-6, with D possibly called TRBD1 or TRBD2 (5 bases each). The germline CDR1 and CDR2 sequences are LNHDA and SQIVND (reference sequence). The CDR3 has 15 amino acids. V was cut by 1 base and J by 2 bases, with 6 bases left in between. DNA of the CDR3: TGTGCCAGTAGTATAGGAGGGGCTGGGGCCAACGTCCTGACTTTC. Residues: CASSIGGAGANVLTF.

This clonotype was counted many times. The chain joins TRBV25-1 to TRBJ1-2; 7 nucleotides align to TRBD1. V gave up 6 bases and J gave up 7 bases; unmatched junction bases: 8. Germline V gene data show CDR1 as MGHDK and CDR2 as SYGVNS. This CDR3 region has 13 residues. Here the CDR3 DNA reads TGTGCCAGCAGCCCGGGACAGAAAGGTGGCTACACCTTC. Amino acid sequence: CASSPGQKGGYTF.

The V call is TRBV25-1, the J call TRBJ1-6; maybe TRBD1 (5 bases). In germline, CDR1 is MGHDK, CDR2 SYGVNS. Between the trimmed V and J ends, which lost 8 bases and 6 bases, there was a span of 11 bases. The CDR3 extends over 13 amino acids. In nucleotides, the CDR3 is TGTGCCAGCCGCGGGACGGTTAATTCACCCCTCCACTTT. It yields the protein CASRGTVNSPLHF.

In its sample, this clonotype was seen many times. The chain has TRBV5-6 and TRBJ1-2; D is unclear. The germline V gene encodes CDR1 SGHDT and CDR2 YYEEEE. CDR3 length: 12 residues. V lost 2 bases to trimming and J lost 4 bases, with 6 bases between them. The CDR3 bases are TGTGCCAGCAGCTTAAGTATCTATGGCTACACCTTC. Translation gives CASSLSIYGYTF.

In the case of this clonotype: Just one base apart from a much larger clone, this may be a read error. This chain links TRBV11-2 with TRBJ1-3; 7 nucleotides line up with TRBD1. Germline V gene lookup returns CDR1 SGHAT and CDR2 FQNNGV. The CDR3 length is 15 residues. With V trimmed by 5 bases and J by 2 bases, 6 bases remained unmatched. DNA of the CDR3: TGTGCCAGCAGCCGCCGACAGGGAACTGGAAACACCATATATTTT. Translation gives CASSRRQGTGNTIYF.

This clonotype was seen ten or more times. The chain joins TRBV9 to TRBJ2-7; 8 positions agree with TRBD2. Germline trimming cut 0 bases from V and 2 bases from J; bases unmatched to any gene: 1. Germline CDR1 is SGDLS and CDR2 is YYNGEE. The CDR3 covers 14 residues. The CDR3, as DNA: TGTGCCAGCAGCGTAGACGGGAGGGCCTACGAGCAGTACTTC. It is translated as CASSVDGRAYEQYF.

V and J are TRBV7-2 and TRBJ2-3, with no clear D. From germline, CDR1 is SGHTA and CDR2 FQGNSA. V was clipped by 5 bases and J by 4 bases, with 16 bases between them. The CDR3 length is 15 residues. In nucleotides, the CDR3 is TGTGCCAGCAGCCGGCCTGATTTAGGGCCAGATACGCAGTATTTT. This codes for CASSRPDLGPDTQYF. The variable domain in full, completed from reference TRBV7-2 and TRBJ2-3, reads GAGVSQSPSNKVTEKGKDVELRCDPISGHTALYWYRQSLGQGLEFLIYFQGNSAPDKSGLPSDRFSAERTGGSVSTLTIQRTQQEDSAVYLCASSRPDLGPDTQYFGPGTRLTVL.

Worth noting for this clonotype: An end of the junction does not agree with germline; a read error may underlie this. CDR3 sequence reads: CAGRWGGAGQPQHF. For the CDR3, the DNA is TGTGCCGGTAGGTGGGGAGGAGCAGGTCAGCCCCAGCATTTT. The chain recombines TRBV19 with TRBJ1-5; the D is unclear. Germline V gene lookup returns CDR1 LNHDA and CDR2 SQIVND (reference sequence). The length of the CDR3 is 14 residues.

In the case of this clonotype: Since a much larger clone is just one base distant, this may be a read error. This chain joins TRBV3-1 and TRBJ1-3, with 10 bases matching TRBD1. Per the germline V gene, CDR1 is LGHDT and CDR2 is YNNKEL (reference sequence). CDR3 length equals 18 residues. CDR3 sequence: CAGSQRGTGAFSGNTIYF. The CDR3 nucleotides are TGTGCCGGCAGCCAAAGGGGGACAGGGGCGTTCTCTGGAAACACCATATATTTT.

The CDR3 is CSAQAGREDYGYTF. The CDR3 region has the DNA TGCAGTGCTCAGGCAGGCAGGGAGGACTATGGCTACACCTTC. This chain uses TRBV20-1 with TRBJ1-2; D possibly corresponds to TRBD1 (5 bases). Germline-derived CDR1 and CDR2 are DFQATT and SNEGSKA (reference sequence). The V gene lost 5 bases and the J gene lost 3 bases, with 16 bases spanning the gap. This CDR3 comprises 14 residues.

This chain joins TRBV9 and TRBJ1-1; D remains ambiguous. From germline, CDR1 is SGDLS and CDR2 YYNGEE. V was pared by 0 bases and J by 6 bases, with 9 bases between. This CDR3 has 13 residues. The CDR3 reads CASSVDLVAEAFF. CDR3 sequence (DNA): TGTGCCAGCAGCGTAGATCTGGTAGCTGAAGCTTTCTTT.

This rearrangement joins TRBV7-9 to TRBJ2-5, with D possibly matching TRBD2 (7 bases). CDR3 size: 15 residues. Germline values: CDR1 SEHNR, CDR2 FQNEAQ (reference sequence). The V end lost 3 bases, the J end lost 1 base, and 12 bases lay between the germline ends. CDR3 protein: CASSLRGGPQETQYF. CDR3 nucleotide sequence: TGTGCCAGCAGCTTGAGGGGGGGACCCCAAGAGACCCAGTACTTC.

Many counts were recorded for this clonotype. This sequence joins TRBV24-1 and TRBJ2-7, with 7 bases fitting TRBD2. Germline V lookup: CDR1 KGHDR, CDR2 SFDVKD. The CDR3 runs 12 residues. V shed 6 bases, J shed 4 bases, and the junction held 2 bases outside the gene matches. The CDR3 loop reads CATSPGGYEQYF. The DNA of the CDR3 is TGTGCCACCAGTCCGGGGGGATACGAGCAGTACTTC.

The chain uses TRBV6-1 and TRBJ2-7, with D possibly matching TRBD2 (6 bases). The CDR3 is 10 residues long. The V and J ends lost 5 bases and 7 bases respectively, with 6 bases between them. The germline V gene has CDR1 MNHNS and CDR2 SASEGT. The CDR3 is CASSSGEQYF. The CDR3 DNA reads TGTGCCAGCAGTAGCGGGGAGCAGTACTTC.

This clonotype has a count of ten or more. The V call is TRBV3-1, the J call TRBJ1-2; tentative D call: TRBD1 (5 bases). CDR1 is LGHDT and CDR2 is YNNKEL in the germline V gene (reference sequence). V gave up 5 bases and J gave up 2 bases, with 9 bases separating them. This CDR3 is built from 13 residues. CDR3 in amino acids: CASSMTENYGYTF. CDR3 coding DNA: TGTGCCAGCAGCATGACAGAGAACTATGGCTACACCTTC.

The rearrangement uses TRBV5-1 and TRBJ2-1; D might be TRBD1 or TRBD2, each matching 6 bases. This CDR3 is 16 amino acids long. V lost 2 bases and J 7 bases, leaving 19 bases between the germline ends. Germline V CDR1 and CDR2: SGHRS, YFSETQ. The DNA of the CDR3 is TGCGCCAGCAGCTTTTCGGGATCCGGGGGCGGGAATGAGCAGTTCTTC. It specifies CASSFSGSGGGNEQFF. The variable domain in full, completed from reference TRBV5-1 and TRBJ2-1, reads KAGVTQTPRYLIKTRGQQVTLSCSPISGHRSVSWYQQTPGQGLQFLFEYFSETQRNKGNFPGRFSGRQFSNSRSEMNVSTLELGDSALYLCASSFSGSGGGNEQFFGPGTRLTVL.

Worth noting for this clonotype: A much larger clone lies a single base off, so this may be a read error. V usage is TRBV6-5 and J usage is TRBJ2-3; 12 positions match TRBD1. Germline-derived CDR1 and CDR2 are MNHEY and SVGAGI. CDR3 length: 15 amino acids. Trimming at V came to 10 bases and at J to 3 bases, leaving 8 bases not matched to a gene. The CDR3 DNA follows: TGTGCCAACAACCCGGGACAGGGGGCAACAGATACGCAGTATTTT. Residues: CANNPGQGATDTQYF.

The chain has TRBV20-1 and TRBJ2-1; TRBD1 is a possible D gene (6 bases). Per the germline V gene, CDR1 is DFQATT and CDR2 is SNEGSKA (reference sequence). V lost 6 bases and J lost 6, with 15 bases in between. The CDR3 sequence is 13 residues long. This CDR3 reads CSAVRQVSNEQFF. The CDR3 DNA reads TGCAGTGCCGTCCGACAGGTTAGCAATGAGCAGTTCTTC.

For this clonotype: The junction departs from the called germline gene at one end, perhaps through a read error. The chain joins TRBV2 to TRBJ1-1; 7 nucleotides align to TRBD1. Germline CDR1 SNHLY, CDR2 FYNNEI. The CDR3 spans 14 residues. The DNA of the CDR3 is TGTGCCAGCACTGAACAGGGGTTTGGAACTGAAGCTTTCTTT. Residues: CASTEQGFGTEAFF.

The rearrangement links TRBV15 to TRBJ2-1, with D perhaps matching TRBD2 (6 bases). This CDR3 contains 14 residues. V shed 3 bases and J shed 9 bases, with 15 bases lying between them. CDR1 is LNHNV, CDR2 YYDKDF, per germline (reference sequence). The CDR3 bases are TGTGCCACCAGCAGCCCCCCGTGGGGAGGTGAGCAGTTCTTC. Translated, it gives CATSSPPWGGEQFF.